These 25 T cell receptor beta chains came from one sample sequenced in a study of identifying expanded T cells in peripheral blood (dated 2019 in TCRdb). Library preparation used the immunoSEQ multiplex PCR assay. TCRdb re-hosts the immuneACCESS table, in-frame sequences only. Its copies lack some clones; in the studies checked, an unresolved V gene accounts for under half of them, and the cause for the rest is not known. For this sample the table gives 50,000 to 65,000 clones, of which over 85% were detected only once. Around 3.5% of the sample comes from the top ten. Sequencing was performed on blood. These receptors came from a person between 18 and 69 years old in good health.

The gene calls are TRBV5-5 and TRBJ2-7; no reliable D call. CDR1 and CDR2 (germline): SGHKS, YYEKEE (reference sequence). The V gene lost 4 bases and the J gene lost 6 bases, with 20 bases spanning the gap. The CDR3 contains 15 residues. CDR3 loop: CASSRGRPPWVEQYF. Written as DNA, the CDR3 is TGTGCCAGCAGCCGTGGCAGACCTCCTTGGGTCGAGCAGTACTTC.

This sequence joins TRBV5-4 and TRBJ2-3; maybe TRBD2 (5 bases). CDR3 length equals 14 residues. Germline V gene lookup returns CDR1 SGHNT and CDR2 YYREEE (reference sequence). V lost 4 bases to trimming and J lost 2 bases, with 11 bases between them. The CDR3: CASSRRTDTDTQYF. The CDR3 region has the DNA TGTGCCAGCAGCCGGAGGACTGACACAGATACGCAGTATTTT.

The chain has TRBV12-5 and TRBJ2-3, with TRBD2 matching 12 bases. The CDR3 totals 17 residues. Germline V gives CDR1 LGHNT, CDR2 FRNRAP. Trimming at V came to 2 bases and at J to 2 bases, leaving 5 bases not matched to a gene. The CDR3 reads CASGLTSGGITTDTQYF. In nucleotides, the CDR3 is TGTGCTAGTGGTTTGACTAGCGGGGGGATAACCACAGATACGCAGTATTTT.

The chain has TRBV2 and TRBJ1-1; 7 bases map to TRBD1. The CDR3 sequence is 14 residues long. The trim removed 6 bases at V and 5 bases at J, leaving 9 bases unmatched. Germline V gene data show CDR1 as SNHLY and CDR2 as FYNNEI. CDR3 sequence: CASRATGDGTEAFF. The CDR3, as DNA: TGTGCCAGCAGGGCCACAGGGGATGGGACTGAAGCTTTCTTT.

The CDR3 loop reads CATGLAGVTGELFF. CDR3 bases: TGTGCCACAGGACTAGCGGGAGTCACCGGGGAGCTGTTTTTT. The rearrangement uses TRBV15 and TRBJ2-2, with TRBD2 matching over 13 bases. The V gene's germline CDR1 is LNHNV and CDR2 YYDKDF (reference sequence). This CDR3 region has 14 residues. The V segment lost 9 bases and the J segment 4 bases; nucleotides outside the gene matches: 2. Full variable domain (missing parts from reference TRBV15 and TRBJ2-2): DAMVIQNPRYQVTQFGKPVTLSCSQTLNHNVMYWYQQKSSQAPKLLFHYYDKDFNNEADTPDNFQSRRPNTSFCFLDIRSPGLGDTAMYLCATGLAGVTGELFFGEGSRLTVL.

The CDR3 here is CATSRDMGLAGDTQYF. CDR3 coding DNA: TGTGCCACCAGCAGAGATATGGGACTAGCGGGAGATACGCAGTATTTT. The chain couples TRBV15 to TRBJ2-3, with 12 positions matching TRBD2. Trimming took 0 bases from V and 5 from J; bases not matched to a gene: 3. Looked up from germline, CDR1 is LNHNV and CDR2 is YYDKDF (reference sequence). The CDR3 has 16 residues.

The chain has TRBV19 and TRBJ2-1; 12 nucleotides match TRBD2. Trimming took 3 bases from V and 7 from J; bases not matched to a gene: 10. Germline values: CDR1 LNHDA, CDR2 SQIVND (reference sequence). The CDR3 contains 17 residues. CDR3 sequence: CASSMSSGRAGINEQFF. For the CDR3, the DNA is TGTGCCAGTAGTATGTCTAGCGGGAGGGCCGGGATAAATGAGCAGTTCTTC.

This clone was observed a single time. The chain carries TRBV10-3 and TRBJ1-3; 8 nucleotides align to TRBD1. Germline CDR1 reads ENHRY; CDR2 reads SYGVKD. With 2 bases clipped from V and 11 bases from J, the junction kept 5 bases outside the gene matches. The CDR3 has 13 amino acids. CDR3 sequence reads: CAISETGGFSIYF. DNA of the CDR3: TGTGCCATCAGTGAGACAGGGGGTTTCTCCATATATTTT.

The V call is TRBV5-1, the J call TRBJ2-7; TRBD1 aligns across 10 bases. The J segment lost 3 bases and the V segment lost 0 bases, leaving 3 bases of the junction unmatched. The CDR3 contains 15 residues. Germline loops: CDR1 SGHRS, CDR2 YFSETQ. CDR3 in DNA: TGCGCCAGCAGCTTGGGGACAGGGGGAAACTACGAGCAGTACTTC. Its protein is CASSLGTGGNYEQYF.

The V and J genes are TRBV7-2 and TRBJ1-2, with D maybe TRBD1 (6 bases). Trimming took off 4 bases at V and 8 bases at J, with 17 bases between the two ends. CDR1 is SGHTA, CDR2 FQGNSA, per germline. The CDR3 extends over 14 amino acids. CDR3 sequence: CASSSPQGRGGYTF. The CDR3 DNA reads TGTGCCAGCAGCTCACCTCAGGGGCGCGGGGGCTACACCTTC.

In its sample, this clone was seen once. At one boundary the junction diverges from the germline segment, which might be a read error. V and J are TRBV7-7 and TRBJ2-3; tentatively, D is TRBD2 (6 bases). This CDR3 spans 15 amino acids. Germline-derived CDR1 and CDR2 are SSHAT and FNYEAQ (reference sequence). DNA of the CDR3: TGTGCTAGCAGCCCGGGATCAGGAGGGATCGATACGCAGTATTTT. This encodes CASSPGSGGIDTQYF.

This clone was seen a few times. The chain is built from TRBV11-2 and TRBJ2-7, with D unclear. Germline V gene sequence: CDR1 SGHAT, CDR2 FQNNGV. The CDR3 contains 14 residues. V was pared by 1 base and J by 2 bases, with 9 bases between. CDR3: CASSLVGKAYEQYF. DNA of the CDR3: TGTGCCAGCAGCTTAGTAGGGAAAGCCTACGAGCAGTACTTC.

The V and J genes are TRBV9 and TRBJ2-3; 9 positions match TRBD2. The germline V gene has CDR1 SGDLS and CDR2 YYNGEE. V lost 2 bases, J lost 3 bases, and 1 base stayed unmatched. The CDR3 length is 14 residues. The chain's CDR3 is CASSVSGSTDTQYF. The CDR3 coding sequence is TGTGCCAGCAGCGTTAGCGGGAGTACAGATACGCAGTATTTT.

This rearrangement joins TRBV7-9 to TRBJ2-7; perhaps D is TRBD1 or TRBD2 (5 bases each). This CDR3 comprises 12 residues. Trimming took 6 bases from V and 5 from J, leaving 11 bases between them. Per germline, CDR1 SEHNR and CDR2 FQNEAQ (reference sequence). In nucleotides, the CDR3 is TGTGCCAGCAGTCGGGACCGCCACGAGCAGTACTTC. Protein product: CASSRDRHEQYF.

This clone was observed a handful of times. The chain joins TRBV7-2 to TRBJ2-7; D gene unclear. The V and J ends lost 4 bases and 2 bases respectively, with 12 bases between them. Looked up from germline, CDR1 is SGHTA and CDR2 is FQGNSA. The CDR3 extends over 14 amino acids. The CDR3 DNA sequence: TGTGCCAGCAGCTCCTCCTTAAATGCCTACGAGCAGTACTTC. This sequence encodes CASSSSLNAYEQYF.

V and J are TRBV28 and TRBJ1-2; 8 bases are shared with TRBD1. The junction had 17 bases not matched to a gene; V was cut back by 3 bases and J by 5 bases. From germline, CDR1 is MDHEN and CDR2 SYDVKM. The CDR3 length is 18 residues. The chain's CDR3 is CASSFGPWGPDRGYGYTF. The CDR3 DNA is TGTGCCAGCAGTTTCGGCCCCTGGGGACCTGACAGGGGATATGGCTACACCTTC.

CDR3 amino acids: CASSWDSQETQYF. The CDR3 bases are TGCGCCAGCAGCTGGGACAGTCAAGAGACCCAGTACTTC. The chain employs TRBV5-1 and TRBJ2-5; 7 bases align to TRBD1. V lost 3 bases, J lost 2 bases, and 1 base stayed unmatched. The CDR3 is 13 residues long. CDR1 is SGHRS and CDR2 is YFSETQ in the germline V gene.

This chain joins TRBV18 and TRBJ2-1, with D perhaps matching TRBD2 (5 bases). The CDR3 contains 15 residues. Germline lookup yields CDR1 KGHSH and CDR2 LQKENI. V was clipped by 6 bases and J by 6 bases, with 18 bases between them. The CDR3 nucleotides read TGTGCCAGCTCCCCGGCGGGTATGATGATCAATGAGCAGTTCTTC. Protein sequence: CASSPAGMMINEQFF.

The J gene is TRBJ2-5, the V gene TRBV29-1, with TRBD2 as a possible D gene (5 bases). The ends were cut back, 2 bases at V and 5 bases at J, with 18 bases in the middle. Germline CDR1 SQVTM, CDR2 ANQGSEA. CDR3 size: 15 residues. The CDR3, as DNA: TGCAGCGTTGAACAGCGAACGGGGTTTTTCGAGACCCAGTACTTC. Protein product: CSVEQRTGFFETQYF.

About this clone itself: The junction departs from the called germline gene at one end, perhaps through a read error. V usage is TRBV14 and J usage is TRBJ1-2, with D unresolved. Per germline, CDR1 SGHDN and CDR2 FVKESK. The CDR3 extends over 13 amino acids. DNA of the CDR3: TGTGCCAGCAGCCTCTACCGGAACTTTGGCTACACCTTC. Translating it yields CASSLYRNFGYTF.

The gene calls are TRBV9 and TRBJ2-2, with 13 bases aligning to TRBD2. Germline assignment: CDR1 SGDLS and CDR2 YYNGEE. CDR3 length: 19 amino acids. V lost 2 bases and J lost 7; bases outside the gene matches: 14. CDR3 amino acids: CASSVGWTSGSQMDGELFF. The CDR3 DNA reads as TGTGCCAGCAGCGTCGGTTGGACTAGCGGGAGCCAAATGGACGGGGAGCTGTTTTTT.

The gene calls are TRBV7-9 and TRBJ2-5; the match to TRBD2 covers 10 bases. The CDR3 is 18 residues long. Germline lookup yields CDR1 SEHNR and CDR2 FQNEAQ (reference sequence). Trimming cost V 4 bases and J 0 bases; bases outside gene matches: 11. CDR3 sequence: CASSSQKPGLAHQETQYF. The CDR3 coding sequence is TGTGCCAGCAGCTCACAGAAACCGGGACTAGCGCACCAAGAGACCCAGTACTTC.

The rearrangement uses TRBV18 and TRBJ2-2, with 10 bases aligning to TRBD2. CDR1 and CDR2 from the germline V gene are KGHSH and LQKENI. The junction had 5 bases not matched to a gene; V was cut back by 1 base and J by 0 bases. This CDR3 is 18 amino acids long. The CDR3 here is CASSPRPSGRSNTGELFF. The CDR3, as DNA: TGTGCCAGCTCACCACGCCCTAGCGGGAGATCGAACACCGGGGAGCTGTTTTTT. Full variable domain (outside the CDR3, taken from reference TRBV18 and TRBJ2-2): NAGVMQNPRHLVRRRGQEARLRCSPMKGHSHVYWYRQLPEEGLKFMVYLQKENIIDESGMPKERFSAEFPKEGPSILRIQQVVRGDSAAYFCASSPRPSGRSNTGELFFGEGSRLTVL.

The genes are TRBV10-3 and TRBJ1-3; 8 nucleotides line up with TRBD1. The CDR3 has 19 amino acids. CDR1 and CDR2 (germline): ENHRY, SYGVKD. After removal of 2 bases from V and 0 bases from J, the junction contained 12 bases not matched to a gene. The chain's CDR3 is CAISEETGTGGISGNTIYF. In DNA, the CDR3 is TGTGCCATCAGTGAGGAGACCGGGACAGGAGGGATCTCTGGAAACACCATATATTTT.

This chain links TRBV5-1 with TRBJ2-5, with 10 positions matching TRBD2. V trimming: 4 bases; J trimming: 4 bases; junction bases outside the gene matches: 7. CDR3 length: 15 amino acids. The V gene's germline CDR1 is SGHRS and CDR2 YFSETQ. The CDR3, as DNA: TGCGCCAGCAGCCAGGGACTAGCGCTGGGAGAGACCCAGTACTTC. It codes for CASSQGLALGETQYF.